This entry describes one T cell receptor (beta chain). Its specificity is not known. This record belongs to a study of chemoradiotherapy in HPV16-positive cancers. The CDR3 sequence is 15 residues long. Germline V lookup: CDR1 SEHNR, CDR2 FQNEAQ (reference sequence). Germline trimming cut 5 bases from V and 2 bases from J; bases unmatched to any gene: 7. Generated by immunoSEQ multiplex PCR, the TCRdb table keeps only in-frame clones and is missing some. The sample has under 10,000 clones, approximately 91% seen once. Study-wide findings and caveats: During treatment, candidate HPV-specific clones and E7-related motifs expanded in tumor.

This chain connects TRBV7-9 to TRBJ2-3, with 7 bases matching TRBD1. The sequencing used blood, collected from a patient who underwent chemoradiotherapy. This clonotype was sampled from a human donor with HPV-associated anogenital cancer. As DNA, the CDR3 is TGTGCCAGCAGCCATCGACAGGGAGCCACAGATACGCAGTATTTT. It specifies CASSHRQGATDTQYF. The variable domain in full, completed from reference TRBV7-9 and TRBJ2-3, reads DTGVSQNPRHKITKRGQNVTFRCDPISEHNRLYWYRQTLGQGPEFLTYFQNEAQLEKSRLLSDRFSAERPKGSFSTLEIQRTEQGDSAMYLCASSHRQGATDTQYFGPGTRLTVL.